These T cell receptor beta chains were read from a single sample in a study of T-cell reconstitution after alpha-beta-depleted transplantation in children. TCRdb re-called the PCR reads through MiXCR, storing one row per CDR3 protein. Among approximately 190,000 distinct CDR3 sequences, 7.5% to 9.5% were seen once, and the ten largest hold under 40%. The sample here was PBMCs, mostly from graft donor cells, taken 360 days after TCRalphabeta/CD19-depleted stem cell transplant. The receptors were gathered from a male patient between 2 and 15 years old who had a stem cell transplant for acute myeloid leukemia, so the T cells may come from the graft donor. The CDR3 runs from the conserved cysteine through the conserved F or W. A D gene is named only where the DNA matches it firmly. Only some rows state a clone size, as once, few, many or a class for expanded clones.

TRBV12-3/TRBV12-4	few	TRBJ2-5	TRBD2	TGTGCCAGCACCCCTCCTGGGGCGGGAGGGCCCTATCAAGAGACCCAGTACTTC	CASTPPGAGGPYQETQYF
TRBV12-3/TRBV12-4	many	TRBJ2-3	TRBD1	TGTGCCAGCAGTCCCTGGGACAGGGGAACAGATACGCAGTATTTT	CASSPWDRGTDTQYF
TRBV12-3/TRBV12-4	few	TRBJ2-1	TRBD2	TGTGCCAGCAAATCATTAGCGGGAGTCAGTAATGAGCAGTTCTTC	CASKSLAGVSNEQFF
TRBV25-1	few	TRBJ1-2	-	TGTGCCAGCAGTGAGCAGGGGCGCTATGGCTACACCTTC	CASSEQGRYGYTF
TRBV6-5	-	TRBJ1-2	TRBD1	TGTGCCAGCAGCTCAGGGGGGTATGGCTACACCTTC	CASSSGGYGYTF
TRBV12-3/TRBV12-4	-	TRBJ2-5	-	TGTGCCAGCAGTTTATCCCGAGGTGATCAAGAGACCCAGTACTTC	CASSLSRGDQETQYF
TRBV25-1	-	TRBJ2-3	TRBD1	TGTGCCAGCTACGGGACAGGGGGCGCCGAGGACACAGATACGCAGTATTTT	CASYGTGGAEDTDTQYF
TRBV12-3/TRBV12-4	few	TRBJ1-6	-	TGTGCCAGCAGTTTATTGAACAGTGTCGCGTATAATTCACCCCTCCACTTT	CASSLLNSVAYNSPLHF
TRBV15	few	TRBJ2-5	-	TGTGCCACCAGCAGAGGGCCGGGACAAGAGACCCAGTACTTC	CATSRGPGQETQYF
TRBV12-3/TRBV12-4	many	TRBJ2-2	-	TGTGCCAGCAGAATACAGGATTACACCGGGGAGCTGTTTTTT	CASRIQDYTGELFF
TRBV9	many	TRBJ1-4	TRBD1	TGTGCCAGCAGCGTAGGGGACAGGGTCAGTGAAAAACTGTTTTTT	CASSVGDRVSEKLFF
TRBV28	many	TRBJ1-1	-	TGTGCCAGCAGTTTCCCGGGGGGTCGCTCAGTCCGTAACGAAGCTTTCTTT	CASSFPGGRSVRNEAFF
TRBV30	many	TRBJ1-1	-	TGTGCCTGGGTAAGGTTGGGGAATGAAGCTTTCTTT	CAWVRLGNEAFF
TRBV7-2	-	TRBJ2-2	-	TGTGCCAGCAGCCTCCGTCGGGACGGGGAGCTGTTTTTT	CASSLRRDGELFF
TRBV20-1	-	TRBJ1-4	TRBD1	TGCAGTGCACCCATGGACAGGAGGGATGAAAAACTGTTTTTT	CSAPMDRRDEKLFF
TRBV7-2	few	TRBJ2-1	TRBD1	TGTGCCAGCAGCTTAGGGGGGACAGGTGAGCAGTTCTTC	CASSLGGTGEQFF
TRBV29-1	many	TRBJ2-3	-	TGCAGCGTTAAGACAAGCACAGATACGCAGTATTTT	CSVKTSTDTQYF
TRBV7-3	-	TRBJ2-7	TRBD2	TGTGCCAGCAGCTTAGGGACTAGCGAGCCTTACGAGCAGTACTTC	CASSLGTSEPYEQYF
TRBV12-3/TRBV12-4	-	TRBJ1-5	-	TGTGCCAGCAGTTTAGGGCGATACAGGGATCAGCCCCAGCATTTT	CASSLGRYRDQPQHF
TRBV5-1	-	TRBJ2-5	-	TGCGCCAGCAGCTTCTACCCAGCGGACCAAGAGACCCAGTACTTC	CASSFYPADQETQYF
TRBV6-1	-	TRBJ1-2	-	TGTGCCAGTAACCGATTAGCCGGCTACACCTTC	CASNRLAGYTF
TRBV12-3/TRBV12-4	many	TRBJ2-1	-	TGTGCCAGCAGTTCAACCTTGACGGGGGGCTGGAATGAGCAGTTCTTC	CASSSTLTGGWNEQFF
TRBV29-1	few	TRBJ1-2	-	TGCAGCGTTGAAGACCGGGACCCTGCCTATGGCTACACCTTC	CSVEDRDPAYGYTF
TRBV5-1	many	TRBJ2-1	-	TGCGCCAGCAGAAGGGCCTCCCTCTCAAAAGGCTCCTACAATGAGCAGTTCTTC	CASRRASLSKGSYNEQFF
TRBV12-3/TRBV12-4	-	TRBJ2-2	TRBD2	TGTGCCAGCAGTTCTTTTGCGGGAGTGCTTGGGGAGCTGTTTTTT	CASSSFAGVLGELFF
TRBV12-3/TRBV12-4	-	TRBJ1-5	-	TGTGCCAGCCGCCGCAGCGGCAATCAGCCCCAGCATTTT	CASRRSGNQPQHF
TRBV7-8	many	TRBJ2-7	-	TGTGCCAGCAGCTTCGGGGGAGTGGGCTACGAGCAGTACTTC	CASSFGGVGYEQYF
TRBV12-3/TRBV12-4	many	TRBJ2-2	-	TGTGCCAGCATCAACAGGGTAACCGGGGAGCTGTTTTTT	CASINRVTGELFF
TRBV20-1	many	TRBJ2-3	TRBD2	TGCAGTGCAGCCCGGCGGGAGGTAGATACGCAGTATTTT	CSAARREVDTQYF
TRBV6-5	-	TRBJ1-1	TRBD1	TGTGCCAGCAGTTACTCGAGTTTAGGGGGCGCCACTGAAGCTTTCTTT	CASSYSSLGGATEAFF
TRBV20-1	once	TRBJ2-1	TRBD2	TGCAGTGCTCCCAAGCGGGACTACTACAATGAGCAGTTCTTC	CSAPKRDYYNEQFF
TRBV4-1	-	TRBJ1-1	-	TGCGCCAGCAGCCAAGAAACCTACCAAGGGGTGAGGGGGGACACTGAAGCTTTCTTT	CASSQETYQGVRGDTEAFF
TRBV12-3/TRBV12-4	many	TRBJ2-1	-	TGTGCCAGCACCCGGGGGAATGAGCAGTTCTTC	CASTRGNEQFF
TRBV20-1	many	TRBJ2-3	TRBD2	TGCAGTGCTGCGACTAGCGGTTATTTAGATACGCAGTATTTT	CSAATSGYLDTQYF
TRBV15	-	TRBJ2-4	-	TGTGCCACCGCCCTGAGTCTAGCCAAAAACATTCAGTACTTC	CATALSLAKNIQYF
TRBV6-5	-	TRBJ2-2	TRBD2	TGTGCCAGCAGTTACGGTAGCGGGGCCGGGGAGCTGTTTTTT	CASSYGSGAGELFF
TRBV18	once	TRBJ2-7	TRBD2	TGTGCCAGCTCACCACTTAGCGGGGCAGGGTTTTCCTACGAGCAGTACTTC	CASSPLSGAGFSYEQYF
TRBV5-7	many	TRBJ2-1	TRBD1	TGTGCCAGCAGCTTGGGACAGGGGGAATTCAATGAGCAGTTCTTC	CASSLGQGEFNEQFF
TRBV12-3/TRBV12-4	few	TRBJ2-4	TRBD2	TGTGCCAGCAGTTTTACTAGCGGTGGTGCGGGAAACATTCAGTACTTC	CASSFTSGGAGNIQYF
TRBV18	-	TRBJ2-2	-	TGTGCCAGCTCAACCACGGCCACCGGGGAGCTGTTTTTT	CASSTTATGELFF
TRBV5-1	few	TRBJ2-7	-	TGCGCCAGCGGCGACAGGCCACAATCCTACGAGCAGTACTTC	CASGDRPQSYEQYF
TRBV6-5	few	TRBJ2-3	-	TGTGCCAGCAGTTACCGGGCCTACCCACGTAGCACAGATACGCAGTATTTT	CASSYRAYPRSTDTQYF
TRBV12-3/TRBV12-4	many	TRBJ1-6	-	TGTGCCAGCAGTTTTCAGGGTTCTAATTCACCCCTCCACTTT	CASSFQGSNSPLHF
TRBV30	few	TRBJ1-1	TRBD1	TGTGCCTGGAGTCGCTCACGGGACAGCATGCGGCTGAACACTGAAGCTTTCTTT	CAWSRSRDSMRLNTEAFF
TRBV12-3/TRBV12-4	many	TRBJ2-7	-	TGTGCCAGCAGTTTTCAAAACGAGCAGTACTTC	CASSFQNEQYF
TRBV12-3/TRBV12-4	-	TRBJ1-4	TRBD1	TGTGCCAGCAGTGGACAGGGCTCTAATGAAAAACTGTTTTTT	CASSGQGSNEKLFF
TRBV12-3/TRBV12-4	-	TRBJ2-7	-	TGTGTCAGCAGTGTGACTATAGGGTACGAGCAGTACTTC	CVSSVTIGYEQYF
TRBV5-4	few	TRBJ2-3	TRBD2	TGTGCCAGCAGCATAAAACTAGCGGGAGCCACAGATACGCAGTATTTT	CASSIKLAGATDTQYF
TRBV2	many	TRBJ2-5	-	TGTGCCAGCAGTGGCCAAAGGGTGCAAGAGACCCAGTACTTC	CASSGQRVQETQYF
TRBV20-1	few	TRBJ1-5	TRBD1	TGCAGTGCTAGAGGGGTAGGGGGCAGTCAGCCCCAGCATTTT	CSARGVGGSQPQHF
TRBV7-9	few	TRBJ2-2	-	TGTGCCAGCAGCTGGACCTCGAACACCGGGGAGCTGTTTTTT	CASSWTSNTGELFF
TRBV12-3/TRBV12-4	few	TRBJ2-5	TRBD2	TGTGCCAGCAGTTTTAACCCCGGGACTAGCGGGGCCCAAGAGACCCAGTACTTC	CASSFNPGTSGAQETQYF